This TCR beta chain was retrieved from a study of blood T cell repertoires in COVID-19. Across the whole study: Italy, Spain and the United States were the sources of the convalescent and acute COVID-19 samples.

In the authors' methods: How many nucleated cells were present was estimated from reference gene primer amplification. TCRdb's table, derived via immunoSEQ multiplex PCR, lists solely in-frame clones and lacks some. The V and J calls and clone size were taken over from that table, and D and trimming were inferred from the DNA. Here the sample spans about 410,000 clones, roughly 90% being singletons. The CDR3 extends over 14 amino acids. V was trimmed by 4 bases and J by 4 bases, leaving 14 bases between them. Germline-derived CDR1 and CDR2 are SGHRS and YFSETQ. Enrollment of patients from Seattle took place during active infection, with longitudinal follow-up.

The source of this sequence is a woman aged 40 to 50 with COVID-19, enrolled during active disease. The chain recombines TRBV5-1 with TRBJ2-5; weak D call: TRBD1 (5 bases). The source material was peripheral blood. The CDR3 coding sequence is TGCGCCAGCAGCCCTTCAGGGAACGCAGAGACCCAGTACTTC. Protein: CASSPSGNAETQYF.